Below are 24 T cell receptor beta chains sequenced from a single sample in a study of blood T cell repertoires in COVID-19. Only in-frame clones appear in the TCRdb table, and some are missing; sequencing was by immunoSEQ multiplex PCR. The table shows roughly 240,000 clones, with 80% to 90% occurring only once. Input material: PBMCs or T cells enriched from blood (not recorded which). Receptor source: a man aged 50 to 60 who had been exposed to COVID-19.

Written as DNA, the CDR3 is TGCAGCGTTGTGACAGGGCGCAATCAGCCCCAGCATTTT. Protein product: CSVVTGRNQPQHF. This chain connects TRBV29-1 to TRBJ1-5; TRBD1 aligns across 7 bases. There are 13 residues in the CDR3. The ends lost 4 bases at V and 2 bases at J; junction bases unmatched: 2. Germline V lookup: CDR1 SQVTM, CDR2 ANQGSEA.

V usage is TRBV14 and J usage is TRBJ1-3, with 9 bases aligning to TRBD1. The CDR3 sequence is 15 residues long. The germline gives CDR1 SGHDN, CDR2 FVKESK. V was pared by 6 bases and J by 2 bases, with 5 bases of the junction left unmatched. CDR3 DNA sequence: TGTGCCAGCAGTCTCACAGGGGGCACTGGAAACACCATATATTTT. It yields the protein CASSLTGGTGNTIYF.

The rearrangement joins TRBV29-1 to TRBJ1-1, with TRBD1 matching 7 bases. V shed 7 bases and J 4 bases; nucleotides not matched to a gene: 6. Germline-derived CDR1 and CDR2 are SQVTM and ANQGSEA. The CDR3 sequence is 12 residues long. CDR3 coding DNA: TGCAGCGCGTTAAGGGACAGCACTGAAGCTTTCTTT. Translation: CSALRDSTEAFF.

The chain combines TRBV5-1 with TRBJ2-6, with D perhaps matching TRBD1 (5 bases). The CDR3 length is 20 residues. Germline V gene sequence: CDR1 SGHRS, CDR2 YFSETQ. The V end was cut by 2 bases, the J end by 0 bases, with 21 bases between. Here the CDR3 reads CASSFLAPGLYPSGANVLTF. DNA for the CDR3: TGCGCCAGCAGCTTTCTTGCTCCAGGGCTATACCCCTCTGGGGCCAACGTCCTGACTTTC.

V gene TRBV2 combines with J gene TRBJ2-7, with 7 bases aligning to TRBD1. The CDR3 is made up of 12 amino acids. In germline, CDR1 is SNHLY, CDR2 FYNNEI. V was pared by 5 bases and J by 3 bases, with 1 base of the junction left unmatched. The CDR3 loop reads CASSRQGYEQYV. The CDR3 nucleotides read TGTGCCAGCAGTCGACAGGGCTACGAGCAGTACGTC.

The CDR3 spells CASSQGGGNYEQYF. The CDR3 nucleotides are TGTGCCAGCTCACAAGGGGGTGGAAACTACGAGCAGTACTTC. This chain links TRBV18 with TRBJ2-7, with D tentatively TRBD1 (6 bases). The CDR3 sequence is 14 residues long. With 4 bases removed from V and 3 bases from J, the gap between germline ends came to 13 bases. Germline V gene lookup returns CDR1 KGHSH and CDR2 LQKENI.

This sequence joins TRBV9 and TRBJ2-7, with 14 bases aligning to TRBD2. V lost 2 bases to trimming and J lost 2 bases; unmatched junction nucleotides: 12. CDR3 length: 19 amino acids. CDR1 is SGDLS and CDR2 is YYNGEE in the germline V gene. The CDR3 region is CASSVGFGLAGGTTYEQYF. CDR3 nucleotides: TGTGCCAGCAGCGTGGGATTCGGACTAGCGGGGGGAACAACCTACGAGCAGTACTTC.

CDR3 sequence: CASSLYSGSGANVLTF. The CDR3 DNA reads TGTGCCAGCAGTCTTTATAGCGGATCTGGGGCCAACGTCCTGACTTTC. The rearrangement uses TRBV28 and TRBJ2-6; the D gene is possibly TRBD2 (6 bases). This CDR3 spans 16 amino acids. CDR1 and CDR2 (germline): MDHEN, SYDVKM. Trimming removed 5 bases from V and 1 base from J, with 12 bases in between.

J is TRBJ1-1 and V is TRBV29-1; D remains ambiguous. Germline assignment: CDR1 SQVTM and CDR2 ANQGSEA. The germline V and J ends were trimmed by 4 bases and 4 bases, with 13 bases remaining between them. The CDR3 length is 13 residues. The CDR3 DNA sequence: TGCAGCGTTGTAAGCCAGCGGGGCACTGAAGCTTTCTTT. As protein: CSVVSQRGTEAFF.

The V call is TRBV12-5, the J call TRBJ1-3; no firm D call. The CDR3 is 16 residues long. The germline V gene has CDR1 LGHNT and CDR2 FRNRAP. V was trimmed by 4 bases and J by 0 bases, leaving 13 bases between them. CDR3 amino acids: CASGYGGRASGNTIYF. CDR3 sequence (DNA): TGTGCTAGTGGTTACGGAGGACGAGCCTCTGGAAACACCATATATTTT. The variable domain in full, completed from reference TRBV12-5 and TRBJ1-3, reads DARVTQTPRHKVTEMGQEVTMRCQPILGHNTVFWYRQTMMQGLELLAYFRNRAPLDDSGMPKDRFSAEMPDATLATLKIQPSEPRDSAVYFCASGYGGRASGNTIYFGEGSWLTVV.

V and J are TRBV6-1 and TRBJ1-6, with D unclear. Germline CDR1 reads MNHNS; CDR2 reads SASEGT. V was cut by 1 base and J by 9 bases, with 16 bases left in between. CDR3 length: 16 residues. CDR3 protein: CASSEDATAWSSPLHF. CDR3 DNA: TGTGCCAGCAGTGAAGATGCGACTGCGTGGAGTTCACCCCTCCACTTT.

This clone was picked up a small number of times. The rearrangement links TRBV28 to TRBJ2-7; 12 bases agree with TRBD2. Germline assignment: CDR1 MDHEN and CDR2 SYDVKM. This CDR3 spans 14 amino acids. Trimming cost V 6 bases and J 2 bases; bases outside gene matches: 2. The CDR3 region has the DNA TGTGCCAGCAGATCTAGCGGGGGGGCCTACGAGCAGTACTTC. It translates to CASRSSGGAYEQYF.

The CDR3 DNA reads as TGTGCCAGCAACCACGGACAGCATAATTCACCCCTCCACTTT. Protein sequence: CASNHGQHNSPLHF. The chain is built from TRBV28 and TRBJ1-6; weak D call: TRBD1 (6 bases). Germline V gives CDR1 MDHEN, CDR2 SYDVKM. The CDR3 consists of 14 residues. Trimming cost V 7 bases and J 5 bases, with 12 bases left between them.

This sequence joins TRBV6-5 and TRBJ1-2, with D hard to call. CDR1 is MNHEY, CDR2 SVGAGI, per germline. V gave up 7 bases and J gave up 7 bases, with 16 bases separating them. This CDR3 has 13 residues. CDR3 in amino acids: CASTLTAEGGYTF. DNA for the CDR3: TGTGCCAGCACCCTGACCGCGGAGGGTGGCTACACCTTC.

V usage is TRBV9 and J usage is TRBJ1-3; tentatively, D is TRBD1 (5 bases). CDR1 SGDLS and CDR2 YYNGEE come from the germline V gene. CDR3 size: 15 residues. Trimming left V 3 bases short and J 0 bases short, with 10 bases between. CDR3 nucleotides: TGTGCCAGCAGCGAGGGGACTTTCTCTGGAAACACCATATATTTT. Its protein product is CASSEGTFSGNTIYF.

The chain couples TRBV19 to TRBJ2-1; D is possibly TRBD1 (6 bases). The CDR3 length is 14 residues. Germline V lookup: CDR1 LNHDA, CDR2 SQIVND (reference sequence). V lost 4 bases and J lost 3, with 10 bases in between. CDR3 residues: CASSNHRDYNEQFF. DNA for the CDR3: TGTGCCAGTAGTAACCACAGGGACTACAATGAGCAGTTCTTC.

This sequence joins TRBV30 and TRBJ2-1; the match to TRBD1 covers 7 bases. This CDR3 region has 16 residues. From germline, CDR1 is GTSNPN and CDR2 SVGIG (reference sequence). The V and J ends lost 1 base and 0 bases, in that order; junction bases with no gene match: 6. CDR3 loop: CAWSGSRDSSYNEQFF. The DNA for the CDR3 is TGTGCCTGGAGTGGGTCAAGGGACAGCTCCTACAATGAGCAGTTCTTC.

The gene calls are TRBV5-1 and TRBJ1-3; D is uncertain. Trimming removed 4 bases at V and 3 bases at J, with 8 bases between. CDR3 length: 13 amino acids. Germline V gene sequence: CDR1 SGHRS, CDR2 YFSETQ. The CDR3 sequence is CASSMSSGNTIYF. The CDR3 nucleotides are TGCGCCAGCAGCATGAGTAGTGGAAACACCATATATTTT.

This clone turned up a few times. The chain links TRBV27 to TRBJ2-3; D unclear. V was clipped by 4 bases and J by 4 bases, with 3 bases between them. CDR1 is MNHEY and CDR2 is SMNVEV in the germline V gene (reference sequence). There are 11 residues in the CDR3. The chain's CDR3 is CASSSADTQYF. CDR3 in DNA: TGTGCCAGCAGTTCGGCAGATACGCAGTATTTT.

In regard to this clone: Other DNA sequences from this sample encode an identical CDR3 as well. V usage is TRBV5-1 and J usage is TRBJ1-1, with D perhaps matching TRBD1 (6 bases). This CDR3 is built from 14 residues. Germline assignment: CDR1 SGHRS and CDR2 YFSETQ. Trimming cost V 0 bases and J 1 base, with 7 bases left between them. The CDR3 protein is CASSLEGGNTEAFF. CDR3 coding DNA: TGCGCCAGCAGCTTGGAAGGGGGGAACACTGAAGCTTTCTTT.

The chain employs TRBV4-1 and TRBJ1-2; perhaps TRBD1 as D (6 bases). Trimming pared 6 bases from V and 1 base from J, leaving 12 bases between. The length of the CDR3 is 14 residues. Per germline, CDR1 MGHRA and CDR2 YSYEKL. CDR3 protein: CASRQGSRNYGYTF. CDR3 nucleotide sequence: TGCGCCAGCAGACAGGGATCACGTAACTATGGCTACACCTTC.

CDR3 DNA: TGCGCCAGCAGCTGGAATATCGGGGCGGGAAACTATGGCTACACCTTC. This codes for CASSWNIGAGNYGYTF. The gene calls are TRBV5-1 and TRBJ1-2; tentatively, D is TRBD1 (5 bases). Per the germline V gene, CDR1 is SGHRS and CDR2 is YFSETQ. The length of the CDR3 is 16 residues. Trimming removed 3 bases at V and 2 bases at J, with 17 bases between.

The chain combines TRBV3-1 (or the pseudogene TRBV3-2) with TRBJ1-2, with D uncertain. CDR3 length equals 18 residues. The germline V and J ends were trimmed by 2 bases and 0 bases, with 19 bases remaining between them. Germline V gene lookup returns CDR1 LGHDT and CDR2 YNNKEL (reference sequence). CDR3 in DNA: TGTGCCAGCAGCCAACTCGAGGCACGATTCCTAACTAACTATGGCTACACCTTC. Translated: CASSQLEARFLTNYGYTF.

This chain uses TRBV7-2 with TRBJ1-5, with 7 nucleotides matching TRBD1. This CDR3 comprises 13 residues. V shed 6 bases, J shed 9 bases, and the junction held 8 bases outside the gene matches. Germline CDR1 is SGHTA and CDR2 is FQGNSA. The CDR3 region is CASSSDRERPQHF. Written as DNA, the CDR3 is TGTGCCAGCAGTTCTGACAGGGAAAGGCCCCAGCATTTT.